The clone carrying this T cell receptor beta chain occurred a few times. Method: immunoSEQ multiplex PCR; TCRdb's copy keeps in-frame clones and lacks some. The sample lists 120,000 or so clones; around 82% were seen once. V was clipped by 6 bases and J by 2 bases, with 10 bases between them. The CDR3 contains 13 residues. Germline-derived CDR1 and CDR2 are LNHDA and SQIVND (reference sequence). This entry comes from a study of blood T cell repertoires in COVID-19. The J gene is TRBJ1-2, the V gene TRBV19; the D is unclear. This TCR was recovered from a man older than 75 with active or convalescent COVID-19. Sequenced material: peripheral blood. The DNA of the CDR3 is TGTGCCAGTAGCCGAGGGTACAACTATGGCTACACCTTC. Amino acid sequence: CASSRGYNYGYTF.